This T cell receptor (beta chain) emerged from a study of T-cell memory formation after mild COVID-19. The V end lost 2 bases, the J end lost 3 bases, and 12 bases lay between the germline ends. The CDR3 length is 14 residues. Germline loops: CDR1 SGHRS, CDR2 YFSETQ. Via MiXCR, TCRdb re-called the 5' RACE reads, giving one row per CDR3 protein. The sample has over 120,000 distinct CDR3 sequences; 20% to 25% are singletons. The source of this sequence is an adult woman who had mild COVID-19 (a few samples of this study predate the infection). Cell type and time point are not known. The chain has TRBV5-1 and TRBJ2-7; no definite D call. Specimen: PBMCs or a T cell subset sorted from them (not recorded which). CDR3 in DNA: TGCGCCAGCAGCTTAGAGATTTATCGCTACGAGCAGTACTTC. Residues: CASSLEIYRYEQYF.